This T cell receptor (beta chain) was recovered during a study of blood T cells in healthy people across ages. Alongside a J-beta primer mix, a sample-barcoded 5' primer served in a second PCR lasting about 7 to 12 cycles. Each CDR3 protein gets one entry after TCRdb re-called the 5' RACE reads with MiXCR. The table records under 850,000 distinct CDR3 sequences, 36% of them present only once. Germline V gene data show CDR1 as MRHNA and CDR2 as SNTAGT. Trimming at V came to 4 bases and at J to 1 base, leaving 8 bases not matched to a gene. This CDR3 has 19 residues. The TCR originated in a man aged 18 to 35 in good health. The chain has TRBV6-4 and TRBJ2-2, with 14 bases aligning to TRBD2. Specimen: blood. The CDR3 region is CASSADGLAGGKNTGELFF. The CDR3 coding sequence is TGTGCCAGCAGTGCGGACGGACTAGCGGGGGGTAAGAACACCGGGGAGCTGTTTTTT.